The T cell receptor (beta chain) described here comes from a study of shared clonotypes between healthy human individuals. The germline CDR1 and CDR2 sequences are SGHRS and YFSETQ. The germline V and J ends were trimmed by 5 bases and 5 bases, with 15 bases remaining between them. This CDR3 has 14 amino acids. The protocol was immunoSEQ multiplex PCR, while the TCRdb copy is restricted to in-frame clones and leaves out a portion. This table has around 1.4 million clones, approximately 98.5% appearing once. The chain employs TRBV5-1 and TRBJ2-3; possibly TRBD2 for D (5 bases). The TCR comes from a man under 40 in good health. Material for sequencing was naive CD4+ T cells sorted from blood. The subset is: CD45RA+ positively selected. CDR3 region: CASRQREGGDTQYF. In nucleotides, the CDR3 is TGCGCCAGCAGACAGCGCGAAGGAGGAGATACGCAGTATTTT.